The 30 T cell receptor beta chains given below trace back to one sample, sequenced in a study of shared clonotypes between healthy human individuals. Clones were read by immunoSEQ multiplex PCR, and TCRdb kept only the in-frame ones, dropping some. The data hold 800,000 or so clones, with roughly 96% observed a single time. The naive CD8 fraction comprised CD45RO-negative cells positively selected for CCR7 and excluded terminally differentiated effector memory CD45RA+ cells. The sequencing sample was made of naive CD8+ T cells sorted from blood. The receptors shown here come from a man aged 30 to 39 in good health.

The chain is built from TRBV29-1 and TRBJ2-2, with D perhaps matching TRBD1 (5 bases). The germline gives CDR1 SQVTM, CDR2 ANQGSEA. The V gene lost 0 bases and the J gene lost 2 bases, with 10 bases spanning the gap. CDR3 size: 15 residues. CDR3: CSVEDRQGNTGELFF. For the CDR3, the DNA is TGCAGCGTTGAAGATCGGCAGGGTAACACCGGGGAGCTGTTTTTT.

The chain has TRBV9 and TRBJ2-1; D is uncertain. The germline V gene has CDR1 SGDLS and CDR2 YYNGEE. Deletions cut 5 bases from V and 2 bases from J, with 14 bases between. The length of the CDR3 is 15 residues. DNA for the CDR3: TGTGCCAGCAGAAGGACGACGGGTACCTACAATGAGCAGTTCTTC. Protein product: CASRRTTGTYNEQFF. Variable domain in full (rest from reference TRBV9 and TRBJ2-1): DSGVTQTPKHLITATGQRVTLRCSPRSGDLSVYWYQQSLDQGLQFLIQYYNGEERAKGNILERFSAQQFPDLHSELNLSSLELGDSALYFCASRRTTGTYNEQFFGPGTRLTVL.

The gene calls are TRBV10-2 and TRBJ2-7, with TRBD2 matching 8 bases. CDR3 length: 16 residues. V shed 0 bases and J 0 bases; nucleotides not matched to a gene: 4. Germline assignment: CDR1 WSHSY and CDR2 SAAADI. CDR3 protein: CASSESAGGGSYEQYF. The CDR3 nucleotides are TGCGCCAGCAGTGAGTCGGCGGGAGGAGGCTCCTACGAGCAGTACTTC.

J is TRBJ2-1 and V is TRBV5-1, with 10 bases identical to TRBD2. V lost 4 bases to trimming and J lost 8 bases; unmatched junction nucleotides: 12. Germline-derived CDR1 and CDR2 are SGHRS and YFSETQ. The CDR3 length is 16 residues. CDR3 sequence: CASSALSGRASHEQFF. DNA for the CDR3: TGCGCCAGCAGCGCCCTGAGCGGGAGGGCCTCCCATGAGCAGTTCTTC. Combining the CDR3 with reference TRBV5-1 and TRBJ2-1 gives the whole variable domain KAGVTQTPRYLIKTRGQQVTLSCSPISGHRSVSWYQQTPGQGLQFLFEYFSETQRNKGNFPGRFSGRQFSNSRSEMNVSTLELGDSALYLCASSALSGRASHEQFFGPGTRLTVL.

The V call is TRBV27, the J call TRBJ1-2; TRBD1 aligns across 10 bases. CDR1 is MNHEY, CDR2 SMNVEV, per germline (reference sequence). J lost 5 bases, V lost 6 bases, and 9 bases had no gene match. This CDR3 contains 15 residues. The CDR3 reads CASSPRGTGAYGYTF. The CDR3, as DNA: TGTGCCAGCAGCCCGCGTGGGACAGGGGCTTATGGCTACACCTTC.

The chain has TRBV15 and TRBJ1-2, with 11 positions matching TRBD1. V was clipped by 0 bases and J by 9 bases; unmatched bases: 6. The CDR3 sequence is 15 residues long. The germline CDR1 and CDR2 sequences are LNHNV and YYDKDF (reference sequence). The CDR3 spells CATSRDQGTGGRYTF. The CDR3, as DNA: TGTGCCACCAGCAGAGATCAAGGGACAGGGGGGCGCTACACCTTC.

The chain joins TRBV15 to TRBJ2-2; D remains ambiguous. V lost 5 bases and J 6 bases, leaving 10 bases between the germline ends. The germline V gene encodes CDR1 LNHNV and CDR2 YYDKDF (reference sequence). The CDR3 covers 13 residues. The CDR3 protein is CATSPSPPGELFF. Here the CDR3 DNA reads TGTGCCACCAGCCCTAGTCCCCCCGGGGAGCTGTTTTTT.

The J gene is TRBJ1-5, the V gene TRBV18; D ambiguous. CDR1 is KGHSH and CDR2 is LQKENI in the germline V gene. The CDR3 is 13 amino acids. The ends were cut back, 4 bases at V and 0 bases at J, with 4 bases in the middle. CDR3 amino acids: CASSRDSNQPQHF. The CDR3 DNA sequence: TGTGCCAGCTCACGGGATAGCAATCAGCCCCAGCATTTT.

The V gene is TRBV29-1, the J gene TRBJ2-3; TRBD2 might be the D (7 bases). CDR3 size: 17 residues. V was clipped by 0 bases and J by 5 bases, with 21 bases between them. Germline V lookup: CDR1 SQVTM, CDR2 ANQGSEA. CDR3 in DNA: TGCAGCGTTGAAGATCGGGGGCTAGCGGAGACCCTAGATACGCAGTATTTT. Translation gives CSVEDRGLAETLDTQYF.

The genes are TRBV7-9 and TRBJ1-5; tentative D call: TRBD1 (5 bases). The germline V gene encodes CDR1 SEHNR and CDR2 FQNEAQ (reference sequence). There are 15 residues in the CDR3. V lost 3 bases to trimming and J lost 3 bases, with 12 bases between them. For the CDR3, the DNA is TGTGCCAGCAGCTTGGGGGAGGTGAACAATCAGCCCCAGCATTTT. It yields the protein CASSLGEVNNQPQHF.

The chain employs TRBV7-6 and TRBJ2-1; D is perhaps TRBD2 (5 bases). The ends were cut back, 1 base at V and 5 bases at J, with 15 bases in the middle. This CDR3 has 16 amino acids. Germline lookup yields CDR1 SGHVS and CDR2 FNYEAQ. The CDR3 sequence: CASSLVHTDGDNEQFF. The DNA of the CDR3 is TGTGCCAGCAGCTTAGTACATACGGACGGGGACAATGAGCAGTTCTTC.

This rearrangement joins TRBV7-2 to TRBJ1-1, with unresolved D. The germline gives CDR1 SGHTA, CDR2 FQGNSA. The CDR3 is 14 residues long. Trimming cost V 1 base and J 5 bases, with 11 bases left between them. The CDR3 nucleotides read TGTGCCAGCAGCTTAGATGCGTTCGGAACTGAAGCTTTCTTT. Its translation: CASSLDAFGTEAFF.

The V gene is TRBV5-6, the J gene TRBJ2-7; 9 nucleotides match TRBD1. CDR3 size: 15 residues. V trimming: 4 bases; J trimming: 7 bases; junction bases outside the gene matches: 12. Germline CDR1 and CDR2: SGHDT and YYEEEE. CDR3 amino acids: CASSRTVGQGPEQYF. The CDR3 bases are TGTGCCAGCAGCAGGACGGTGGGACAGGGACCGGAGCAGTACTTC.

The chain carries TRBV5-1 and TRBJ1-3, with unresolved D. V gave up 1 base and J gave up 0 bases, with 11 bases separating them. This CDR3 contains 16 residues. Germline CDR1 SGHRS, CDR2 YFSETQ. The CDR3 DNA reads TGCGCCAGCAGCTTGTCTTTGGGGTTCTCTGGAAACACCATATATTTT. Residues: CASSLSLGFSGNTIYF.

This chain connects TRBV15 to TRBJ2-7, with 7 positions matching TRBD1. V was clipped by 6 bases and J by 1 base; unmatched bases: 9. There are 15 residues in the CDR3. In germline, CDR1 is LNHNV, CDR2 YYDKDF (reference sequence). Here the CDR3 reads CATRRDRDSSYEQYF. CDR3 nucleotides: TGTGCCACCAGGAGGGACCGGGACAGTTCCTACGAGCAGTACTTC.

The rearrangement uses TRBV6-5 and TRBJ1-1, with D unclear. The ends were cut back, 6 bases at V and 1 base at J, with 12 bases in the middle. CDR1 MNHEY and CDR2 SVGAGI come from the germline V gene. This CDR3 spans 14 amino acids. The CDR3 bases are TGTGCCAGCAGCCCAGGCTTGGAGAACACTGAAGCTTTCTTT. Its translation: CASSPGLENTEAFF.

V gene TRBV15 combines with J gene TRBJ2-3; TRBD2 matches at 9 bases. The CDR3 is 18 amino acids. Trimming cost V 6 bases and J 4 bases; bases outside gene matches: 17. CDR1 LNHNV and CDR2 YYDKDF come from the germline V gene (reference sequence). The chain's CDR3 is CATRHARQREARADTQYF. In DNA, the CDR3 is TGTGCCACCAGGCACGCCCGGCAGCGGGAGGCCCGGGCAGATACGCAGTATTTT. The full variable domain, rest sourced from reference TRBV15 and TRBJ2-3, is DAMVIQNPRYQVTQFGKPVTLSCSQTLNHNVMYWYQQKSSQAPKLLFHYYDKDFNNEADTPDNFQSRRPNTSFCFLDIRSPGLGDTAMYLCATRHARQREARADTQYFGPGTRLTVL.

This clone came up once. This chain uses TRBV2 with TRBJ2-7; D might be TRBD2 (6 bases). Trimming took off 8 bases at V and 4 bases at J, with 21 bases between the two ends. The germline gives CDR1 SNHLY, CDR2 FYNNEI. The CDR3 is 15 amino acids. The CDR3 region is CASGTGDSIPYEQYF. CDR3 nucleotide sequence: TGTGCCAGCGGAACGGGAGACTCCATCCCTTACGAGCAGTACTTC.

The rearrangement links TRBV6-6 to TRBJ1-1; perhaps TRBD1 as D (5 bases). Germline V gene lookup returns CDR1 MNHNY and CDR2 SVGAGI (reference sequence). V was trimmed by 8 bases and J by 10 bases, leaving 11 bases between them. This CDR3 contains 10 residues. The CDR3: CASRAGGAFF. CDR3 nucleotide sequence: TGTGCCAGCCGAGCGGGGGGAGCTTTCTTT.

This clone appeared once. CDR3 residues: CASSPSGQAPDGYTF. CDR3 sequence (DNA): TGTGCCAGCAGCCCGAGCGGCCAGGCACCTGATGGCTACACCTTC. The chain recombines TRBV5-5 with TRBJ1-2; D gene ambiguous. The germline CDR1 and CDR2 sequences are SGHKS and YYEKEE (reference sequence). The CDR3 length is 15 residues. Trimming took off 4 bases at V and 6 bases at J, with 19 bases between the two ends.

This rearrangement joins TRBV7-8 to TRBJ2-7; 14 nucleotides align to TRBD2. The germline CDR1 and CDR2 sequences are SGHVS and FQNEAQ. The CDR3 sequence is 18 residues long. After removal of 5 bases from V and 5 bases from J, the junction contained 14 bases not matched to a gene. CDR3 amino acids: CASSPYGGTSGREDEQYF. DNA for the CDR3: TGTGCCAGCAGCCCCTACGGGGGGACTAGCGGGAGAGAGGACGAGCAGTACTTC.

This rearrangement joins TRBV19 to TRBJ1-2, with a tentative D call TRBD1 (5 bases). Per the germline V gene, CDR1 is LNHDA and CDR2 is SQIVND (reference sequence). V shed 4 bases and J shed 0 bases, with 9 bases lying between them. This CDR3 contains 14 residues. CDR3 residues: CASSTQAANYGYTF. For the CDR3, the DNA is TGTGCCAGTAGTACACAGGCGGCTAACTATGGCTACACCTTC.

CDR3: CASSSGPRGWQETQYF. CDR3 DNA sequence: TGTGCCAGCAGCTCCGGGCCTAGGGGGTGGCAAGAGACCCAGTACTTC. The genes are TRBV7-8 and TRBJ2-5, with D maybe TRBD1 (6 bases). V was shortened by 4 bases and J by 2 bases, with 17 bases between the two germline ends. CDR3 size: 16 residues. Germline V CDR1 and CDR2: SGHVS, FQNEAQ.

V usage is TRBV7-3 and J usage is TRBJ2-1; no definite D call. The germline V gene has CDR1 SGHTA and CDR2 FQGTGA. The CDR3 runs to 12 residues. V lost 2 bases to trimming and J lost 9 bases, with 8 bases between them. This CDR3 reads CASSLQHGEQFF. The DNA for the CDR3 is TGTGCCAGCAGCTTACAACACGGTGAGCAGTTCTTC.

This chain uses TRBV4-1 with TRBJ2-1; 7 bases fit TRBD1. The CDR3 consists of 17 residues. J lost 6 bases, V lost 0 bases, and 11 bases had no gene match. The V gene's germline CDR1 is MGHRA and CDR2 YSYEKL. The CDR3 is CASSQEPADRITNEQFF. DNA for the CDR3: TGCGCCAGCAGCCAAGAGCCCGCGGACAGGATTACCAATGAGCAGTTCTTC.

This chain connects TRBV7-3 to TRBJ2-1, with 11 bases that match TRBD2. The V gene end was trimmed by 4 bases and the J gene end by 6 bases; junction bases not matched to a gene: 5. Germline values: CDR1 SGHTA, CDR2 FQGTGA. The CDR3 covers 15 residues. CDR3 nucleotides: TGTGCCAGCAGCTCCTGGACTAGCGGGCTCAATGAGCAGTTCTTC. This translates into CASSSWTSGLNEQFF.

This CDR3 is CASSEPPSGRRGDTQYF. CDR3 sequence (DNA): TGTGCCAGCAGTGAACCACCTAGCGGGAGAAGGGGGGATACGCAGTATTTT. The chain has TRBV6-4 and TRBJ2-3; 10 bases match TRBD2. V gave up 3 bases and J gave up 6 bases; unmatched junction bases: 12. This CDR3 has 17 amino acids. Germline CDR1 and CDR2: MRHNA and SNTAGT.

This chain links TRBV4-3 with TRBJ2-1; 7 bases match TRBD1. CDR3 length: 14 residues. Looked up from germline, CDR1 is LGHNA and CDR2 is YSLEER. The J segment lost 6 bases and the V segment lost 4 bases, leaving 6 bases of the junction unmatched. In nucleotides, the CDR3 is TGCGCCAGCAGCCGATACCGGGACAGCAATGAGCAGTTCTTC. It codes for CASSRYRDSNEQFF.

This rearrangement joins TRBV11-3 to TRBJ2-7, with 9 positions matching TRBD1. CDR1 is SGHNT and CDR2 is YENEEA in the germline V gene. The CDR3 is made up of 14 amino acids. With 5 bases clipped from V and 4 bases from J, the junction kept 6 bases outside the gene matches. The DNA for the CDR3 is TGTGCCAGCAGCCACCGGGACAGGGAATACGAGCAGTACTTC. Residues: CASSHRDREYEQYF.

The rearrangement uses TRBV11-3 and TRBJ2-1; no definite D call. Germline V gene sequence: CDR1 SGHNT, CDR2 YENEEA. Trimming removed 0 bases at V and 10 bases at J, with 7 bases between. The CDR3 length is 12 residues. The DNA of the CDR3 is TGTGCCAGCAGCTTAGACAGGCGGGAGCAGTTCTTC. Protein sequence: CASSLDRREQFF.